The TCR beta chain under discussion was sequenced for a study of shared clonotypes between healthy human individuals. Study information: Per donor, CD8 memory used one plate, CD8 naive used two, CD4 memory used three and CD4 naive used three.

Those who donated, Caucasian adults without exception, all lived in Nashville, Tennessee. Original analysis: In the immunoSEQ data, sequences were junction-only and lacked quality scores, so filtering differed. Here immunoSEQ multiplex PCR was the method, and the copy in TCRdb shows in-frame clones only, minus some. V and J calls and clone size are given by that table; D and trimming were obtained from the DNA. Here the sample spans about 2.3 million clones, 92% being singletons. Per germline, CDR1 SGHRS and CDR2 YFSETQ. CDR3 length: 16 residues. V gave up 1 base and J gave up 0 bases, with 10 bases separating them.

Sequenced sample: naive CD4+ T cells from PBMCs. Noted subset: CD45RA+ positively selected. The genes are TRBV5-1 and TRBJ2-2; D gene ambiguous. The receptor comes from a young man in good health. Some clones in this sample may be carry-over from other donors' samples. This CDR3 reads CASSLKGYSNTGELFF. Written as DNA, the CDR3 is TGCGCCAGCAGCTTGAAAGGCTATTCGAACACCGGGGAGCTGTTTTTT.